Below are 15 T cell receptor beta chains sequenced from a single sample in a study of blood T cells in healthy people across ages. A second PCR of about 7 to 12 cycles used a sample-barcoded 5' primer and a J-beta primer mix. TCRdb analysed the 5' RACE reads with MiXCR anew, one entry per CDR3 protein. The data hold fewer than 2,000,000 distinct CDR3 sequences, with roughly 32% observed a single time. The sequenced material came from blood. The origin of the receptors is a woman in her twenties or thirties in good health.

This clonotype has only a few counts. V and J are TRBV29-1 and TRBJ1-1; the match to TRBD1 covers 8 bases. The CDR3 contains 10 residues. With 6 bases clipped from V and 11 bases from J, the junction kept 5 bases outside the gene matches. CDR1 and CDR2 from the germline V gene are SQVTM and ANQGSEA. Here the CDR3 reads CSVAQGAAFF. The CDR3, as DNA: TGCAGCGTGGCGCAGGGGGCGGCTTTCTTT.

The V call is TRBV12-3 or TRBV12-4, the J call TRBJ2-1; 7 bases are shared with TRBD2. The CDR3 runs 12 residues. V lost 5 bases and J lost 14; bases outside the gene matches: 9. The CDR3 here is CASSPGLGVKFF. The CDR3 DNA reads TGTGCCAGCAGTCCCGGACTAGGAGTTAAGTTCTTC.

J is TRBJ1-2 and V is TRBV20-1; D is possibly TRBD1 (6 bases). The CDR3 contains 12 residues. Trimming took off 6 bases at V and 6 bases at J, with 14 bases between the two ends. Looked up from germline, CDR1 is DFQATT and CDR2 is SNEGSKA (reference sequence). In DNA, the CDR3 is TGCAGTGCATACGACGCAGGGGATGGCTACACCTTC. As protein: CSAYDAGDGYTF.

The V and J genes are TRBV4-1 and TRBJ2-1, with 12 bases that match TRBD1. This CDR3 is built from 17 residues. J gave up 10 bases and V 4 bases, and 14 bases lay outside the gene matches. Germline loops: CDR1 MGHRA, CDR2 YSYEKL. This chain's CDR3 is CASSPRGPGTGGGEQFF. CDR3 coding DNA: TGCGCCAGCAGCCCCAGGGGTCCTGGGACAGGGGGCGGGGAGCAGTTCTTC.

The chain is built from TRBV4-1 and TRBJ2-7, with 14 bases that match TRBD2. The CDR3 length is 18 residues. The junction had 8 bases not matched to a gene; V was cut back by 1 base and J by 3 bases. Looked up from germline, CDR1 is MGHRA and CDR2 is YSYEKL. CDR3 loop: CASSQGLAGGPSRYEQYF. The CDR3 DNA follows: TGCGCCAGCAGCCAAGGACTAGCGGGAGGGCCAAGTCGCTACGAGCAGTACTTC.

The chain combines TRBV7-2 with TRBJ2-7; D is perhaps TRBD1 (6 bases). V was pared by 4 bases and J by 0 bases, with 16 bases between. The CDR3 runs to 16 residues. Per the germline V gene, CDR1 is SGHTA and CDR2 is FQGNSA. The CDR3: CASSSWGQGSSYEQYF. Here the CDR3 DNA reads TGTGCCAGCAGCTCATGGGGGCAGGGAAGCTCCTACGAGCAGTACTTC.

This clonotype was found a few times. The V and J genes are TRBV15 and TRBJ1-1; tentatively, D is TRBD1 (6 bases). The CDR3 has 14 amino acids. CDR1 and CDR2 from the germline V gene are LNHNV and YYDKDF (reference sequence). V lost 5 bases to trimming and J lost 0 bases, with 10 bases between them. The CDR3 nucleotides read TGTGCCACCAGCTGGGACAAAGTGAACACTGAAGCTTTCTTT. Its protein is CATSWDKVNTEAFF.

The rearrangement joins TRBV9 to TRBJ2-1, with D possibly matching TRBD2 (6 bases). With 3 bases removed from V and 9 bases from J, the gap between germline ends came to 19 bases. The germline CDR1 and CDR2 sequences are SGDLS and YYNGEE. This CDR3 is built from 15 residues. CDR3 DNA sequence: TGTGCCAGCAGCGCCCAAAGGGACTGGGCGCGTGAGCAGTTCTTC. Residues: CASSAQRDWAREQFF. The full variable domain, rest sourced from reference TRBV9 and TRBJ2-1, is DSGVTQTPKHLITATGQRVTLRCSPRSGDLSVYWYQQSLDQGLQFLIQYYNGEERAKGNILERFSAQQFPDLHSELNLSSLELGDSALYFCASSAQRDWAREQFFGPGTRLTVL.

V is TRBV20-1 and J is TRBJ2-1, with a possible D match to TRBD2 (6 bases). CDR3 length: 14 amino acids. CDR1 and CDR2 (germline): DFQATT, SNEGSKA (reference sequence). V was trimmed by 5 bases and J by 7 bases, leaving 18 bases between them. For the CDR3, the DNA is TGCAGTGCTGGAGGGTTAGGACTATCGAATGAGCAGTTCTTC. Its translation: CSAGGLGLSNEQFF.

The chain has TRBV29-1 and TRBJ2-1; TRBD2 agrees at 9 bases. This CDR3 contains 14 residues. CDR1 SQVTM and CDR2 ANQGSEA come from the germline V gene. J gave up 9 bases and V 1 base, and 7 bases lay outside the gene matches. CDR3 in DNA: TGCAGCGTTGAAGTCGTTATGCGGGGGGGTGAGCAGTTCTTC. Translation gives CSVEVVMRGGEQFF.

In this sample, this clonotype turned up once. The chain has TRBV10-3 and TRBJ1-1; 8 bases are a match to TRBD1. Germline trimming cut 11 bases from V and 5 bases from J; bases unmatched to any gene: 10. This CDR3 is built from 13 residues. The germline gives CDR1 ENHRY, CDR2 SYGVKD. This chain's CDR3 is CASSRQGQTEAFF. CDR3 DNA: TGTGCCTCCTCCAGACAGGGGCAGACTGAAGCTTTCTTT.

The V gene is TRBV20-1, the J gene TRBJ2-7; D assignment may be TRBD1 or TRBD2 (6 bases each). The end of the DNA aligns better with TRBJ2-5, so the J call may be wrong. This CDR3 comprises 17 residues. Germline CDR1 is DFQATT and CDR2 is SNEGSKA (reference sequence). This CDR3 reads CSARGGAWVEGPETQYF. The CDR3, as DNA: TGCAGTGCTAGAGGGGGGGCGTGGGTCGAGGGCCCAGAGACCCAGTACTTC.

The gene calls are TRBV7-2 and TRBJ2-3; possibly TRBD1 or TRBD2 for D (5 bases each). The V and J ends lost 6 bases and 9 bases respectively, with 16 bases between them. CDR1 is SGHTA, CDR2 FQGNSA, per germline. This CDR3 spans 13 amino acids. Written as DNA, the CDR3 is TGTGCCAGCAGTCCTCTAGGAGAGGGGACGCAGTATTTT. This encodes CASSPLGEGTQYF.

This clonotype was seen at least ten times. The genes are TRBV4-1 and TRBJ1-2; 9 bases are shared with TRBD1. Germline CDR1 is MGHRA and CDR2 is YSYEKL. J was trimmed by 4 bases and V by 0 bases; bases with no gene match: 3. The CDR3 has 15 residues. The CDR3 reads CASSQEGTGLYGYTF. The CDR3 nucleotides are TGCGCCAGCAGCCAAGAAGGGACAGGGCTCTATGGCTACACCTTC.

This clonotype turned up a few times. This chain uses TRBV20-1 with TRBJ1-2; TRBD1 might be the D (5 bases). V was pared by 3 bases and J by 1 base, with 18 bases between. The CDR3 is made up of 16 amino acids. Per the germline V gene, CDR1 is DFQATT and CDR2 is SNEGSKA (reference sequence). The CDR3, as DNA: TGCAGTGCTAGTGGGGGGTCCGGGGGACTTAACTATGGCTACACCTTC. Amino acids: CSASGGSGGLNYGYTF.